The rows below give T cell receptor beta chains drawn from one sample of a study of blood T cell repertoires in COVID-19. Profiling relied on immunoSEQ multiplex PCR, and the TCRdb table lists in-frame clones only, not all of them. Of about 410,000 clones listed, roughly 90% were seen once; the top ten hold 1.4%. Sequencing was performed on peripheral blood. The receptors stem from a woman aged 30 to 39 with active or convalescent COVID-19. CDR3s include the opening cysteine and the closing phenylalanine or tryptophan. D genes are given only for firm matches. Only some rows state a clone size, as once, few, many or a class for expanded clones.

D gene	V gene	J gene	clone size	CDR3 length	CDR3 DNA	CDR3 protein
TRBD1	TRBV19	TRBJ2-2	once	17	TGTGCCAGTAGTATAAGTGGGACAGGACACATCACCGGGGAGCTGTTTTTT	CASSISGTGHITGELFF
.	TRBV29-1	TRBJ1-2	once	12	TGCAGCGTGTGGTGGCTCAACTATGGCTACACCTTC	CSVWWLNYGYTF
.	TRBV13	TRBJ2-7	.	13	TGTGCCAGCAGCAGCCGGGGATCCTACGAGCAGTACTTC	CASSSRGSYEQYF
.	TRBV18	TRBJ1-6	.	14	TGTGCCAGCTCAAAGTCAGGGGTGAATTCACCCCTCCACTTT	CASSKSGVNSPLHF
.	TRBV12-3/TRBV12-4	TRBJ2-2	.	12	TGTGCCAGCGGCGGCTACACCGGGGAGCTGTTTTTT	CASGGYTGELFF
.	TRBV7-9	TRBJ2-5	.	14	TGTGCCAGCAGTTCCTATCGGGAGTCGGAGACCCAGTACTTC	CASSSYRESETQYF
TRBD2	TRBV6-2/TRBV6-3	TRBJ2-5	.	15	TGTGCCAGCAGTTACGGTTCTAGCGGCCAAGAGACCCAGTACTTC	CASSYGSSGQETQYF
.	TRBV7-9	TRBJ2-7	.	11	TGTGCCAGCAGCCCTTCCTACGAGCAGTACTTC	CASSPSYEQYF
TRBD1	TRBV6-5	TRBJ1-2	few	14	TGTGCCAGCAGGACCGGGGACAGAAACTATGGCTACACCTTC	CASRTGDRNYGYTF
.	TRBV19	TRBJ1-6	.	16	TGTGCCAGTAGTTTACAACAGAGCTCCTATAATTCACCCCTCCACTTT	CASSLQQSSYNSPLHF
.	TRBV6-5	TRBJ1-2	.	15	TGTGCCAGCAGTTACTCGACGGGGGGCGGCTCGGGCTACACCTTC	CASSYSTGGGSGYTF
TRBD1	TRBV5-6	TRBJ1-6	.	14	TGTGCCAGCAGTACCGGACAGGGACAATCACCCCTCCACTTT	CASSTGQGQSPLHF
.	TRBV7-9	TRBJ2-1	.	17	TGTGCCAGCAGCTCACTCAATAGAGGGGACACCTACAATGAGCAGTTCTTC	CASSSLNRGDTYNEQFF
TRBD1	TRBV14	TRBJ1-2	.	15	TGTGCCAGCAGCCAAGTAATACAGGGGAGAAATGGCTACACCTTC	CASSQVIQGRNGYTF
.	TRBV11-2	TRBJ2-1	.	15	TGTGCCAGCAGCTTAGTTTCTCTCCTTTACAATGAGCAGTTCTTC	CASSLVSLLYNEQFF
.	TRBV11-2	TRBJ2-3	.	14	TGTGCCAGCAGCTTAAGCCACGGCACAGATACGCAGTATTTT	CASSLSHGTDTQYF
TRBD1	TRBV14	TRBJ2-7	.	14	TGTGCCAGCAGCCAAGTCCAGGGGGCCTACGAGCAGTACTTC	CASSQVQGAYEQYF
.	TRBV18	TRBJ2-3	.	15	TGTGCCAGCTCAGGGGCCTCTAGTGGTTCAGATACGCAGTATTTT	CASSGASSGSDTQYF
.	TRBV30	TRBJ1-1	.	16	TGTGCCTGGAGGGCCCGCCCGGGACAAGTGAACACTGAAGCTTTCTTT	CAWRARPGQVNTEAFF
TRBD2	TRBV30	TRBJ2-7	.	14	TGTGCCTGGAGAGGAGCGGGGCAGGTAGGAGAGCAGTACTTC	CAWRGAGQVGEQYF
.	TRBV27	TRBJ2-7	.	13	TGTGCCAGCAGTTTAAGCCCATCCTACGAGCAGTACTTC	CASSLSPSYEQYF
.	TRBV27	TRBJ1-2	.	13	TGTGCCAGCAGAAGGACAGAGGGGTATGGCTACACCTTC	CASRRTEGYGYTF
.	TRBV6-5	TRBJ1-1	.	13	TGTGCCAGCAGTTACTCGGATGAGCGGCCTGCTTTCTTT	CASSYSDERPAFF
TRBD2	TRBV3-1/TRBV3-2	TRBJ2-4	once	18	TGTGCCAGCAGCCAGGAATCGGCCTTAGCGGGGGGTAAAAACATTCAGTACTTC	CASSQESALAGGKNIQYF
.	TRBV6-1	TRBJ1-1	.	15	TGTGCCAGCAGTGAAAACCGAGTGATGAACACTGAAGCTTTCTTT	CASSENRVMNTEAFF
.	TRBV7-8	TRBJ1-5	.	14	TGTGCCAGCAGCTTAGGACAGATCGATCAGCCCCAGCATTTT	CASSLGQIDQPQHF
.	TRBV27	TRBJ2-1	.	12	TGTGCCAGCAGTTTCCAGGGATTTGAGCAGTTCTTC	CASSFQGFEQFF
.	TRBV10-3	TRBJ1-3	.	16	TGTGCCATCAGTGAGTCCCGCGGGTTGTCTGGAAACACCATATATTTT	CAISESRGLSGNTIYF
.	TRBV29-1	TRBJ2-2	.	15	TGCAGCGTTTTAGGTGAAAACAGGGTAGGCGGGGAGCTGTTTTTT	CSVLGENRVGGELFF
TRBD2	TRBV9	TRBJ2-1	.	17	TGTGCCAGCAGCACCGGGACTAGCGGCACCCTGGGGGATGAGCAGTTCTTC	CASSTGTSGTLGDEQFF
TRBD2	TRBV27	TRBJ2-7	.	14	TGTGCCAGCAGTCTTATAGCGGGAGCCTACGAGCAGTACTTC	CASSLIAGAYEQYF
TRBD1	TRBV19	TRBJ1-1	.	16	TGTGCCAGTAGTATCTTCGGGGACAGCATGAACACTGAAGCTTTCTTT	CASSIFGDSMNTEAFF
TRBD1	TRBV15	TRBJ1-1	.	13	TGTGCCACCAGCAGAGATAGGGACAGGGAAGCTTTCTTT	CATSRDRDREAFF
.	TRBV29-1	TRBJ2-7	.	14	TGCAGCGTTGGGATCCCAGGGAGGTCCTACGAGCAGTACTTC	CSVGIPGRSYEQYF
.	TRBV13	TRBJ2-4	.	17	TGTGCCAGCAGCTTTGTCCGGGACTCCCTAGCCAAAAACATTCAGTACTTC	CASSFVRDSLAKNIQYF
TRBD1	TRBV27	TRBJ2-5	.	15	TGTGCCAGCACCAAAAGGACAGGGTCTATCGAGACCCAGTACTTC	CASTKRTGSIETQYF
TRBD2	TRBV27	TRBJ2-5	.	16	TGTGCCAGCAGTGACGGACTAGCGGGAGTCGAAGAGACCCAGTACTTC	CASSDGLAGVEETQYF
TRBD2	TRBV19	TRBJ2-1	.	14	TGTGCCAGGCAACGGACTAGCGGGAGTAGGGTGCAGTTCTTC	CARQRTSGSRVQFF
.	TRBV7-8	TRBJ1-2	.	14	TGTGCCAGCAGCGCGGGGACGACTAACTATGGCTACACCTTC	CASSAGTTNYGYTF
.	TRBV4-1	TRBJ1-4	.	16	TGCGCCAGCAGCCAAAGGGACACCACAACTAATGAAAAACTGTTTTTT	CASSQRDTTTNEKLFF
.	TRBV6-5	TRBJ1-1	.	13	TGTGCCAGCCAAACGGGGGTGAACACTGAAGCTTTCTTT	CASQTGVNTEAFF
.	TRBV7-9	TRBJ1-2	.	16	TGTGCCAGCAGCTTGGGTTTGGGGACACCAGTCTATGGCTACACCTTC	CASSLGLGTPVYGYTF
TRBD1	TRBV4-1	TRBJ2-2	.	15	TGCGCCAGCAGCCCCCGACAGGGGGACGCCGGGGAGCTGTTTTTT	CASSPRQGDAGELFF
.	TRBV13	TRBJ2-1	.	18	TGTGCCAGCAGCTTAGCTCTGGGGGCAAGCGGCTCCTACAATGAGCAGTTCTTC	CASSLALGASGSYNEQFF
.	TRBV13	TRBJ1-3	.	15	TGTGCCAGCACTTTATCACTGGGGCGCGGAAACACCATATATTTT	CASTLSLGRGNTIYF
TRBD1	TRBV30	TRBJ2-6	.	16	TGTGCCTTCGACAGGGGCCTATCTTCTGGGGCCAACGTCCTGACTTTC	CAFDRGLSSGANVLTF
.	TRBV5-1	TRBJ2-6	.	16	TGCGCCAGCAGCTTGCTCTTCGAGTATGGGGCCAACGTCCTGACTTTC	CASSLLFEYGANVLTF
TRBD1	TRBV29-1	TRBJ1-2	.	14	TGCAGCGTAGAGGGACAGGGGGTGTTCTATGGCTACACCTTC	CSVEGQGVFYGYTF
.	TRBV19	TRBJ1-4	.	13	TGTGCCAGTAGTCCAGGGAATAATGAAAAACTGTTTTTT	CASSPGNNEKLFF
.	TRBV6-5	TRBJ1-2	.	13	TGTGCCAGCAGTTACTTGGAGAGCTATGGCTACACCTTC	CASSYLESYGYTF